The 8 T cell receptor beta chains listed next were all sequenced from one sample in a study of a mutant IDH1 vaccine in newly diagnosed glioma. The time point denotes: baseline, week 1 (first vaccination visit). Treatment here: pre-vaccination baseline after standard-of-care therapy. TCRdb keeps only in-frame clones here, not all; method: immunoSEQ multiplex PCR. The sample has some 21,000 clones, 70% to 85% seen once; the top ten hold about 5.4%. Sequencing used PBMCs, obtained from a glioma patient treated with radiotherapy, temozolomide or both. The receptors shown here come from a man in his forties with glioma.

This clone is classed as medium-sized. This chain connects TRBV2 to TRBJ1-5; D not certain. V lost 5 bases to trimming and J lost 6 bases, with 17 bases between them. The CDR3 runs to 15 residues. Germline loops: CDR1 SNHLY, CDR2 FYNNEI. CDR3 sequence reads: CASSPGPARGQPQHF. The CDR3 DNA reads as TGTGCCAGCAGTCCCGGACCCGCCCGAGGTCAGCCCCAGCATTTT.

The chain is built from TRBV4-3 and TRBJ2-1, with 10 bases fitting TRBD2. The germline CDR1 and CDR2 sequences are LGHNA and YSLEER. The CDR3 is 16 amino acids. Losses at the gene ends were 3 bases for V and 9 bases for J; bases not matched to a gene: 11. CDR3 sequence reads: CASSQAGLARLFEQFF. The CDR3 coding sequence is TGCGCCAGCAGCCAGGCGGGACTAGCGAGACTTTTTGAGCAGTTCTTC.

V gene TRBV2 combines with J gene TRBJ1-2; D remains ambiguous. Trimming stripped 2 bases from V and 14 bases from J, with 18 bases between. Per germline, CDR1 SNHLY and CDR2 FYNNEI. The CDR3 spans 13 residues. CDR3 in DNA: TGTGCCAGCAGTGAACTTCAGGACGGCCGCTTGACCTTC. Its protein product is CASSELQDGRLTF.

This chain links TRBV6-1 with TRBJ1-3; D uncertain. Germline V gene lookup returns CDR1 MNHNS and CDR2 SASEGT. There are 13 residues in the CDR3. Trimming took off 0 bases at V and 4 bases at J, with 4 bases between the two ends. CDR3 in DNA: TGTGCCAGCAGTGAAGCGGTCGGAAACACCATATATTTT. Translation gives CASSEAVGNTIYF.

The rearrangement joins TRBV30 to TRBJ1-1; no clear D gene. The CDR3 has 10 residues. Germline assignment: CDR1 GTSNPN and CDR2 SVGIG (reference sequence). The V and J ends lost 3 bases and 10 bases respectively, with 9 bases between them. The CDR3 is CAWSARRAFF. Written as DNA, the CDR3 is TGTGCCTGGAGCGCCCGCCGAGCTTTCTTT.

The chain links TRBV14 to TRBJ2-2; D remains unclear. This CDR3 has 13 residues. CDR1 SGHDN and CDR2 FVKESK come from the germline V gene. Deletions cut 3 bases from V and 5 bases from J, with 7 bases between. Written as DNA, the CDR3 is TGTGCCAGCAGCCATCCCAGGACCGGGGAGCTGTTTTTT. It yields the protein CASSHPRTGELFF.

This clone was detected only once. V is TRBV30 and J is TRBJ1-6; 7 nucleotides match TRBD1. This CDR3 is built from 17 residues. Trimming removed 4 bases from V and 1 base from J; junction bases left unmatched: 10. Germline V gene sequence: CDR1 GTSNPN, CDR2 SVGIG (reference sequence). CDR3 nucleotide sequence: TGTGCCTGGACGATTGGGACAGTTGGGTCCTATAATTCACCCCTCCACTTT. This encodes CAWTIGTVGSYNSPLHF. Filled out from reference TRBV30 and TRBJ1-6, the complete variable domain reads SQTIHQWPATLVQPVGSPLSLECTVEGTSNPNLYWYRQAAGRGLQLLFYSVGIGQISSEVPQNLSASRPQDRQFILSSKKLLLSDSGFYLCAWTIGTVGSYNSPLHFGNGTRLTVT.

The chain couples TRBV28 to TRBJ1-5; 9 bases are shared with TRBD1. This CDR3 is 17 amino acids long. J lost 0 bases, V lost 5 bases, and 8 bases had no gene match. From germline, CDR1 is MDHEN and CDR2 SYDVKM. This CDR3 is CASSPDRGLSSNQPQHF. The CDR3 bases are TGTGCCAGCAGTCCGGACAGGGGCCTATCTAGCAATCAGCCCCAGCATTTT.